Shown below are 27 T cell receptor beta chains from a single sample sequenced in a study of type 1 regulatory T cells. TCRdb independently ran MiXCR on the reads; one entry per CDR3 protein. The table includes 6,000 or so distinct CDR3 sequences, under 35% detected once. These TCRs are of unknown antigen specificity. The sample consisted of cultured T cells, either the whole culture or a sorted T cell fraction (not recorded which). As to subset: Tr1-enriched cell product generated in vitro against host alloantigens. The receptors shown here come from a human donor in good health.

By share, this clonotype ranks as medium-sized. The rearrangement links TRBV9 to TRBJ2-7; TRBD2 might be the D (6 bases). This CDR3 has 15 residues. V lost 0 bases and J lost 2, with 12 bases in between. Germline assignment: CDR1 SGDLS and CDR2 YYNGEE. The CDR3 sequence is CASSVAGGDAYEQYF. The CDR3 nucleotides read TGTGCCAGCAGCGTAGCCGGCGGGGACGCCTACGAGCAGTACTTC.

Comments on this clonotype: One end of the junction does not line up with germline, which may come from a read error. The J gene is TRBJ1-2, the V gene TRBV3-1; D might be TRBD1 (5 bases). Germline CDR1 reads LGHDT; CDR2 reads YNNKEL (reference sequence). This CDR3 has 12 amino acids. The CDR3 sequence: CASSQRRGEVVF. DNA for the CDR3: TGTGCCAGCAGCCAACGAAGGGGCGAAGTCGTCTTC.

This chain uses TRBV30 with TRBJ2-1; D is uncertain. V was cut by 0 bases and J by 15 bases, with 18 bases left in between. Germline values: CDR1 GTSNPN, CDR2 SVGIG (reference sequence). The CDR3 is 13 amino acids. CDR3: CAWSVSNRARPFF. The CDR3 DNA is TGTGCCTGGAGTGTATCTAACCGGGCTCGTCCGTTCTTC.

This clonotype is medium-sized (0.01 to 0.1%) by share. J is TRBJ2-2 and V is TRBV11-3; D ambiguous. Trimming left V 8 bases short and J 8 bases short, with 9 bases between. The CDR3 has 11 residues. CDR1 is SGHNT, CDR2 YENEEA, per germline. The CDR3 protein is CASRGMGELFF. In nucleotides, the CDR3 is TGTGCCAGCCGAGGAATGGGGGAGCTGTTTTTT.

This clonotype is labeled as medium-sized (0.01 to 0.1%). V gene TRBV24-1 combines with J gene TRBJ2-3; TRBD2 aligns across 7 bases. V lost 6 bases and J lost 5; bases outside the gene matches: 4. Looked up from germline, CDR1 is KGHDR and CDR2 is SFDVKD. The CDR3 totals 13 residues. CDR3 region: CATSRKRGDTQYF. Here the CDR3 DNA reads TGTGCCACCAGTCGAAAGCGGGGAGATACGCAGTATTTT.

This sequence joins TRBV29-1 and TRBJ2-1; D not resolved. With 2 bases removed from V and 9 bases from J, the gap between germline ends came to 20 bases. Germline V lookup: CDR1 SQVTM, CDR2 ANQGSEA. The CDR3 consists of 15 residues. The CDR3 DNA follows: TGCAGCGTTGAATTTGTCAGGAGACTTATCGGTGAGCAGTTCTTC. Its protein product is CSVEFVRRLIGEQFF.

This rearrangement joins TRBV12-3 or TRBV12-4 to TRBJ2-2; 7 nucleotides agree with TRBD2. This CDR3 comprises 17 residues. V was clipped by 10 bases and J by 4 bases; unmatched bases: 18. Here the CDR3 DNA reads TGTGCCATACAACAACCACCCTCCGGGACTATCACCGGGGAGCTGTTTTTT. Residues: CAIQQPPSGTITGELFF.

By sample share, this clonotype is medium-sized (0.01 to 0.1%). The CDR3 reads CAWGRGAHEQFF. The CDR3 bases are TGTGCTTGGGGTCGGGGGGCCCATGAGCAGTTCTTC. The gene calls are TRBV30 and TRBJ2-1; weak D call: TRBD2 (7 bases). The CDR3 loop spans 12 amino acids. CDR1 and CDR2 from the germline V gene are GTSNPN and SVGIG (reference sequence).

In its sample, this clonotype is medium-sized (0.01 to 0.1%). J is TRBJ2-7 and V is TRBV24-1; D may be TRBD1 or TRBD2 (5 bases each). V was shortened by 10 bases and J by 3 bases, with 21 bases between the two germline ends. CDR3 length: 15 amino acids. Germline-derived CDR1 and CDR2 are KGHDR and SFDVKD. The CDR3 sequence: CATPTGTPGIYEQYF. CDR3 sequence (DNA): TGTGCCACTCCGACCGGGACCCCTGGGATCTACGAGCAGTACTTC.

This clonotype was detected many times. The J gene is TRBJ2-5, the V gene TRBV10-3, with D possibly being TRBD2 (5 bases). Germline values: CDR1 ENHRY, CDR2 SYGVKD. This CDR3 comprises 10 residues. V lost 8 bases and J lost 4, with 5 bases in between. The CDR3 DNA is TGTGCCATCGGAGGAGAGACCCAGTACTTC. As protein: CAIGGETQYF.

Judged by abundance, this clonotype is medium-sized. The rearrangement joins TRBV7-2 to TRBJ2-3; 9 bases map to TRBD2. With V trimmed by 5 bases and J by 3 bases, 6 bases remained unmatched. The V gene's germline CDR1 is SGHTA and CDR2 FQGNSA. CDR3 size: 15 residues. The DNA for the CDR3 is TGTGCCAGCAGCCAAGGCGGGAGGGGGACAGATACGCAGTATTTT. Translation: CASSQGGRGTDTQYF.

The chain uses TRBV7-2 and TRBJ2-1; the D is unclear. V was cut by 3 bases and J by 7 bases, with 7 bases left in between. CDR1 is SGHTA, CDR2 FQGNSA, per germline. The CDR3 sequence is 12 residues long. CDR3 amino acids: CASSFDCNEQFF. CDR3 bases: TGTGCCAGCAGCTTTGACTGTAATGAGCAGTTCTTC.

Sample share makes this clonotype medium-sized. The V and J genes are TRBV12-3 or TRBV12-4 and TRBJ2-1; TRBD2 might be the D (6 bases). The CDR3 spans 18 residues. The V end was cut by 5 bases, the J end by 2 bases, with 22 bases between. DNA of the CDR3: TGTGCCAGCAGTCCCTTTGGGGAGGCGTGGCGGGCCTACAATGAGCAGTTCTTC. This encodes CASSPFGEAWRAYNEQFF.

By frequency in the sample, this clonotype is medium-sized. The chain uses TRBV12-3 or TRBV12-4 and TRBJ2-1; D is possibly TRBD2 (5 bases). This CDR3 contains 11 residues. Trimming shortened V by 5 bases and J by 8 bases, and 7 bases separated the two germline ends. The CDR3 nucleotides read TGTGCCAGCAGTAGAGGGTATGAGCAGTTCTTC. Translating gives CASSRGYEQFF.

This clonotype rates as medium-sized. The chain joins TRBV5-1 to TRBJ1-2; the D is unclear. V gave up 0 bases and J gave up 8 bases, with 11 bases separating them. This CDR3 is built from 13 residues. Germline V gene lookup returns CDR1 SGHRS and CDR2 YFSETQ. The CDR3 protein is CASSLEQVDGYTF. Written as DNA, the CDR3 is TGCGCCAGCAGCTTGGAGCAGGTGGACGGCTACACCTTC.

Judged by abundance, this clonotype is medium-sized. The rearrangement links TRBV7-3 to TRBJ2-1; the D gene is possibly TRBD1 (5 bases). V was pared by 0 bases and J by 3 bases, with 15 bases between. Germline V gives CDR1 SGHTA, CDR2 FQGTGA. This CDR3 spans 17 amino acids. CDR3 protein: CASSLTSGRGYYNEQFF. The CDR3 DNA reads TGTGCCAGCAGCTTAACCTCGGGTAGGGGATACTACAATGAGCAGTTCTTC. Together with reference TRBV7-3 and TRBJ2-1, the CDR3 gives the full variable domain: GAGVSQTPSNKVTEKGKYVELRCDPISGHTALYWYRQSLGQGPEFLIYFQGTGAADDSGLPNDRFFAVRPEGSVSTLKIQRTERGDSAVYLCASSLTSGRGYYNEQFFGPGTRLTVL.

Only one count was recorded for this clonotype. The rearrangement links TRBV5-1 to TRBJ2-7; either TRBD1 or TRBD2 may fit D (5 bases each). The CDR3 has 16 amino acids. CDR1 is SGHRS, CDR2 YFSETQ, per germline. Trimming removed 1 base from V and 1 base from J, with 15 bases in between. The CDR3 DNA is TGCGCCAGCAGCTTGAATGCTCGGGGCGCATCCTACGAGCAGTACTTC. This sequence encodes CASSLNARGASYEQYF.

This clonotype is categorized as medium-sized. The chain joins TRBV14 to TRBJ1-4; TRBD1 agrees at 9 bases. CDR3 length: 14 amino acids. V trimming: 5 bases; J trimming: 7 bases; junction bases outside the gene matches: 5. Germline CDR1 reads SGHDN; CDR2 reads FVKESK. The CDR3 DNA sequence: TGTGCCAGCAGCTCCGGGACAGGGAGTGAAAAACTGTTTTTT. Protein sequence: CASSSGTGSEKLFF. The full variable domain, completed using reference TRBV14 and TRBJ1-4, is EAGVTQFPSHSVIEKGQTVTLRCDPISGHDNLYWYRRVMGKEIKFLLHFVKESKQDESGMPNNRFLAERTGGTYSTLKVQPAELEDSGVYFCASSSGTGSEKLFFGSGTQLSVL.

This clonotype was detected ten times or more. The chain links TRBV19 to TRBJ2-3; either TRBD1 or TRBD2 may fit D (5 bases each). CDR3 length: 13 residues. CDR1 and CDR2 (germline): LNHDA, SQIVND (reference sequence). Trimming shortened V by 4 bases and J by 2 bases, and 7 bases separated the two germline ends. The CDR3 loop reads CASSTGHTDTQYF. The CDR3, as DNA: TGTGCCAGTAGTACGGGGCACACAGATACGCAGTATTTT.

This clonotype was detected many times. One junction end does not reproduce the germline sequence, and a read error may be involved. Here the CDR3 reads CAGSGVLAIGELFF. DNA of the CDR3: TGCGCCGGCAGCGGAGTACTAGCGATCGGGGAGCTGTTTTTT. The chain recombines TRBV4-3 with TRBJ2-2; 7 bases line up with TRBD2. CDR1 and CDR2 (germline): LGHNA, YSLEER. The length of the CDR3 is 14 residues.

This rearrangement joins TRBV29-1 to TRBJ2-5, with 8 bases matching TRBD2. The CDR3 spans 13 residues. Germline V gives CDR1 SQVTM, CDR2 ANQGSEA. The junction had 2 bases not matched to a gene; V was cut back by 3 bases and J by 2 bases. The CDR3 reads CSVERGAQETQYF. The CDR3 bases are TGCAGCGTTGAGCGGGGGGCGCAAGAGACCCAGTACTTC.

This clonotype was observed at least ten times. The chain links TRBV30 to TRBJ2-2; 8 bases align to TRBD2. The CDR3 totals 14 residues. Germline V lookup: CDR1 GTSNPN, CDR2 SVGIG (reference sequence). V trimming: 3 bases; J trimming: 6 bases; junction bases outside the gene matches: 6. Here the CDR3 reads CAWSTGTRAGELFF. The CDR3 region has the DNA TGTGCCTGGAGCACCGGGACTAGAGCCGGGGAGCTGTTTTTT.

CDR3: CASSPTPLAGGTYNEQFF. The CDR3 bases are TGCGCCAGCAGTCCGACCCCACTAGCGGGAGGGACTTACAATGAGCAGTTCTTC. V usage is TRBV5-1 and J usage is TRBJ2-1; 13 bases are shared with TRBD2. The CDR3 has 18 amino acids. Germline V lookup: CDR1 SGHRS, CDR2 YFSETQ. The ends lost 5 bases at V and 4 bases at J; junction bases unmatched: 12.

This clonotype was seen many times. The V gene is TRBV5-6, the J gene TRBJ2-3; a weak D match, TRBD1 (5 bases). This CDR3 has 14 amino acids. The germline V gene encodes CDR1 SGHDT and CDR2 YYEEEE. V was shortened by 2 bases and J by 5 bases, with 12 bases between the two germline ends. The CDR3 nucleotides are TGTGCCAGCAGCTTCGGTCGAAGGGGAGATACGCAGTATTTT. This gives the protein CASSFGRRGDTQYF.

The J gene is TRBJ2-7, the V gene TRBV7-6, with no clear D. Germline V gene data show CDR1 as SGHVS and CDR2 as FNYEAQ. V dropped 1 base and J dropped 4 bases, with 8 bases sitting between them. The CDR3 has 13 residues. In DNA, the CDR3 is TGTGCCAGCAGCTTAGGAGCTTCGTACGAGCAGTACTTC. This encodes CASSLGASYEQYF.

Many counts were recorded for this clonotype. The rearrangement joins TRBV5-4 to TRBJ2-4; perhaps TRBD1 as D (5 bases). This CDR3 spans 14 amino acids. The V end was cut by 0 bases, the J end by 8 bases, with 12 bases between. CDR1 SGHNT and CDR2 YYREEE come from the germline V gene (reference sequence). This chain's CDR3 is CASSLEAGIDIQYF. The DNA of the CDR3 is TGTGCCAGCAGCTTGGAGGCAGGGATTGACATTCAGTACTTC.

In its sample, this clonotype was seen many times. The J gene is TRBJ1-5, the V gene TRBV12-3 or TRBV12-4; D ambiguous. The V end lost 8 bases, the J end lost 6 bases, and 11 bases lay between the germline ends. The CDR3 has 12 residues. The chain's CDR3 is CASSIEGQPQHF. CDR3 DNA sequence: TGTGCCAGCTCAATTGAGGGTCAGCCCCAGCATTTT.